One sample yielded the 27 T cell receptor delta chains listed below, sequenced in a study of Vδ1+ human thymocytes. These TCRs are of unknown antigen specificity. RNA was extracted from the cells and then reverse transcribed. The CDR3 regions were amplified by multiplex PCR from V-gene primers to a constant-region primer. TCRdb applied CATT to the multiplex PCR reads for clone calling. The profile shows 50,000 to 75,000 delta-chain clones, around 15% of them singletons. Findings and caveats of the study: In the thymus, TRG and TRD repertoires looked highly polyclonal with Gaussian CDR3 lengths.

Sequencing used Vdelta1+ gamma-delta thymocytes from the thymus. Subset: FACS-sorted CD3+ TCRalphabeta- TCRVdelta1+ TCRVdelta2- thymocytes. The receptors were sampled from a girl under three years old who had congenital heart surgery.

The sample holds a few counts of this clone. The V call is TRDV1, the J call TRDJ1; the match to TRDD3 covers 13 bases. CDR3 length: 17 amino acids. Per the germline V gene, CDR1 is TSWWSYY and CDR2 is QGS. Trimming at V came to 1 base and at J to 7 bases, leaving 9 bases not matched to a gene. The DNA of the CDR3 is TGTGCTCTTGGGGAACGTGTACTGGGGGATACGCGGGGTAAACTCATCTTT. Translation: CALGERVLGDTRGKLIF.

In this sample, this clone turned up a few times. The V gene is TRDV2, the J gene TRDJ1; TRDD3 matches at 8 bases. CDR3 length: 17 residues. Germline loops: CDR1 GEAIGNYY, CDR2 EKD. V was clipped by 0 bases and J by 9 bases; unmatched bases: 17. The DNA of the CDR3 is TGTGCCTGTGACACCTCCCGGCGGCTGGGGGAGAGGGGGGAACTCATCTTT. As protein: CACDTSRRLGERGELIF.

The chain uses TRDV1 and TRDJ1; 11 bases line up with TRDD3. The CDR3 loop spans 20 amino acids. Germline CDR1 TSWWSYY, CDR2 QGS. V lost 1 base and J lost 7; bases outside the gene matches: 20. The CDR3 DNA is TGTGCTCTTGGGGAACCCCCTGGGTTCTACGGACACTGGGGGATAATTAAACTCATCTTT. This sequence encodes CALGEPPGFYGHWGIIKLIF.

In this sample, this clone turned up a few times. V and J are TRDV1 and TRDJ1, with D unclear. V lost 4 bases and J 7 bases, leaving 34 bases between the germline ends. Germline V lookup: CDR1 TSWWSYY, CDR2 QGS. CDR3 size: 20 residues. CDR3 sequence (DNA): TGTGCTCTTGGGGGCCTTTCCGAGTTCCCTATTGGCGATATTCGGCGTAAACTCATCTTT. Encoded protein: CALGGLSEFPIGDIRRKLIF.

The rearrangement joins TRDV1 to TRDJ1; 9 positions agree with TRDD3. J gave up 0 bases and V 5 bases, and 22 bases lay outside the gene matches. CDR3 length: 21 residues. The germline gives CDR1 TSWWSYY, CDR2 QGS. CDR3 DNA: TGTGCTCTTGGGAAGAAATTCCTGATGTCTGGGGGATCCGAGTACACCGATAAACTCATCTTT. Translation: CALGKKFLMSGGSEYTDKLIF.

About this clone: At one end, the junction sequence differs from germline, possibly due to a read error. This sample also contains other DNA sequences that code for the same CDR3. This rearrangement joins TRAV29/DV5 to TRDJ1, with TRDD3 matching over 11 bases. The CDR3 is 23 amino acids. Germline V CDR1 and CDR2: NSMFDY, ISSIKDK. CDR3 bases: TGTGCCGCAAGCGCTTTTTCTGATAGGCACTGGGGGATATGGGATAAGTACACCGATAAACTCATCTTT. Its protein product is CAASAFSDRHWGIWDKYTDKLIF.

This clone came up a few times. The rearrangement uses TRDV1 and TRDJ1; 11 bases agree with TRDD3. Per the germline V gene, CDR1 is TSWWSYY and CDR2 is QGS. CDR3 length: 16 residues. V dropped 2 bases and J dropped 8; count of bases not matched to a gene: 10. The chain's CDR3 is CALGEIRWGIHLKLIF. In nucleotides, the CDR3 is TGTGCTCTTGGGGAAATACGCTGGGGGATACATTTGAAACTCATCTTT.

This clone has a handful of counts. This sequence joins TRDV1 and TRDJ1; 10 bases agree with TRDD3. Germline CDR1 and CDR2: TSWWSYY and QGS. The CDR3 is 18 amino acids. V was clipped by 2 bases and J by 5 bases; unmatched bases: 14. This chain's CDR3 is CALGEIPPAWGIGDKLIF. CDR3 sequence (DNA): TGTGCTCTTGGGGAAATACCCCCTGCCTGGGGGATAGGGGATAAACTCATCTTT.

The sample holds a few counts of this clone. The chain carries TRDV1 and TRDJ1; D is perhaps TRDD3 (6 bases). The CDR3 is 19 amino acids. Trimming took 0 bases from V and 0 from J, leaving 20 bases between them. Germline V gives CDR1 TSWWSYY, CDR2 QGS. DNA of the CDR3: TGTGCTCTTGGGGAACTTACTAGAGTGGGGGCCCCGTACACCGATAAACTCATCTTT. This gives the protein CALGELTRVGAPYTDKLIF.

There are a few counts of this clone. The chain couples TRDV1 to TRDJ1; D is ambiguous. The CDR3 is 16 residues long. Trimming removed 3 bases from V and 5 bases from J, with 19 bases in between. Germline values: CDR1 TSWWSYY, CDR2 QGS. In nucleotides, the CDR3 is TGTGCTCTTGGGGATCGCGGAGGGGTCCTCCTGGATAAACTCATCTTT. The encoded protein is CALGDRGGVLLDKLIF.

This clone has just a few counts. The chain uses TRDV1 and TRDJ1, with 12 bases identical to TRDD3. CDR3 size: 23 residues. The V gene's germline CDR1 is TSWWSYY and CDR2 QGS. The V gene end was trimmed by 1 base and the J gene end by 0 bases; junction bases not matched to a gene: 21. The CDR3 sequence: CALGEPGIPVWRLGDTDTDKLIF. Written as DNA, the CDR3 is TGTGCTCTTGGGGAACCCGGTATCCCTGTATGGAGACTGGGGGATACAGACACCGATAAACTCATCTTT.

This clone was seen a few times. The V gene is TRDV1, the J gene TRDJ1, with 7 bases matching TRDD2. In germline, CDR1 is TSWWSYY, CDR2 QGS. V lost 1 base to trimming and J lost 7 bases; unmatched junction nucleotides: 24. The CDR3 sequence is 20 residues long. The CDR3 is CALGERPLPPGPGTGGKLIF. Here the CDR3 DNA reads TGTGCTCTTGGGGAACGTCCCCTTCCTCCAGGGCCAGGCACCGGAGGTAAACTCATCTTT.

The chain uses TRDV2 and TRDJ1; 13 bases match TRDD3. J gave up 4 bases and V 0 bases, and 19 bases lay outside the gene matches. The V gene's germline CDR1 is GEAIGNYY and CDR2 EKD. The length of the CDR3 is 21 residues. Written as DNA, the CDR3 is TGTGCCTGTGACACCCGGCCTTCAGGGCCGTACTGGGGGATACGTCGCGATAAACTCATCTTT. The encoded protein is CACDTRPSGPYWGIRRDKLIF.

Regarding this clone: One junction end does not reproduce the germline sequence, and a read error may be involved. The chain uses TRDV1 and TRDJ1, with D possibly matching TRDD3 (5 bases). There are 19 residues in the CDR3. Germline V lookup: CDR1 TSWWSYY, CDR2 QGS. The DNA for the CDR3 is TGTGCTGTTGGGGAACCGGCATCTTCTTCTGTGGCGTACACCGATAAACTCATCTTT. Protein: CAVGEPASSSVAYTDKLIF.

The chain is built from TRDV1 and TRDJ1; 10 bases align to TRDD3. The ends lost 0 bases at V and 0 bases at J; junction bases unmatched: 22. This CDR3 is built from 23 residues. The germline V gene encodes CDR1 TSWWSYY and CDR2 QGS. The CDR3 DNA sequence: TGTGCTCTTGGGGAACTCCCTCCTCCTCCCTTACTGGGGGATTGGAGGGACACCGATAAACTCATCTTT. It codes for CALGELPPPPLLGDWRDTDKLIF.

The chain uses TRDV1 and TRDJ1; D is ambiguous. From germline, CDR1 is TSWWSYY and CDR2 QGS. The V gene lost 0 bases and the J gene lost 2 bases, with 13 bases spanning the gap. CDR3 length equals 16 residues. CDR3 sequence: CALGELLPLSTDKLIF. Here the CDR3 DNA reads TGTGCTCTTGGGGAACTCCTCCCCCTTTCTACCGATAAACTCATCTTT.

This chain joins TRDV1 and TRDJ1, with TRDD2 matching over 7 bases. Germline-derived CDR1 and CDR2 are TSWWSYY and QGS. The CDR3 is 20 amino acids. The V segment lost 8 bases and the J segment 2 bases; nucleotides outside the gene matches: 26. The chain's CDR3 is CALHQRFLLEPDRETDKLIF. DNA for the CDR3: TGTGCTCTTCACCAACGATTCCTACTGGAGCCGGATAGAGAGACCGATAAACTCATCTTT.

The chain recombines TRDV2 with TRDJ1; the match to TRDD3 covers 7 bases. The germline V gene has CDR1 GEAIGNYY and CDR2 EKD. The CDR3 runs to 17 residues. J gave up 2 bases and V 3 bases, and 14 bases lay outside the gene matches. As DNA, the CDR3 is TGTGCCTGTGACCCTCAAGGACTGGGGTCACCAACCGATAAACTCATCTTT. This gives the protein CACDPQGLGSPTDKLIF.

This clone was seen more than once but under ten times. The chain uses TRDV1 and TRDJ1; TRDD3 matches at 7 bases. The ends lost 3 bases at V and 7 bases at J; junction bases unmatched: 17. Germline assignment: CDR1 TSWWSYY and CDR2 QGS. This CDR3 has 17 amino acids. DNA for the CDR3: TGTGCTCTTGGGGACCCCTTTCACCGGGGCCCTGGGGGTAAACTCATCTTT. Residues: CALGDPFHRGPGGKLIF.

This rearrangement joins TRDV1 to TRDJ1, with TRDD3 matching over 9 bases. V shed 5 bases, J shed 1 base, and the junction held 41 bases outside the gene matches. The CDR3 has 27 residues. Per germline, CDR1 TSWWSYY and CDR2 QGS. As DNA, the CDR3 is TGTGCTCTTGGGCCCCCCCGGTTCCTAATAGTCACCGGGGTGGGGATACGCGCCGTACGGGTCACCGATAAACTCATCTTT. Translation gives CALGPPRFLIVTGVGIRAVRVTDKLIF.

In its sample, this clone was seen a few times. This chain uses TRDV1 with TRDJ1; no clear D gene. This CDR3 has 15 residues. With 1 base removed from V and 4 bases from J, the gap between germline ends came to 13 bases. Germline values: CDR1 TSWWSYY, CDR2 QGS. The CDR3 sequence is CALGERVALRDKLIF. The CDR3 bases are TGTGCTCTTGGGGAACGGGTCGCACTCCGCGATAAACTCATCTTT.

The sample holds a few counts of this clone. Other DNA sequences of this sample code for an identical CDR3. The V call is TRDV1, the J call TRDJ1, with 13 nucleotides matching TRDD3. The junction had 9 bases not matched to a gene; V was cut back by 2 bases and J by 0 bases. CDR1 is TSWWSYY, CDR2 QGS, per germline. CDR3 size: 19 residues. In nucleotides, the CDR3 is TGTGCTCTTGGGGAAGGACCGACTGGGGGATACGGGTACACCGATAAACTCATCTTT. Its translation: CALGEGPTGGYGYTDKLIF.

This clone was recorded many times. J is TRDJ1 and V is TRDV2; D unresolved. The CDR3 is 12 amino acids. Trimming left V 6 bases short and J 7 bases short, with 14 bases between. Germline lookup yields CDR1 GEAIGNYY and CDR2 EKD. The CDR3 coding sequence is TGTGCCTGTCCCTTTCCGCCGGGTAAACTCATCTTT. This encodes CACPFPPGKLIF.

The chain is built from TRDV1 and TRDJ1; weak D call: TRDD3 (9 bases). The V gene's germline CDR1 is TSWWSYY and CDR2 QGS. This CDR3 comprises 24 residues. With 5 bases removed from V and 3 bases from J, the gap between germline ends came to 43 bases. Here the CDR3 DNA reads TGTGCTCTTGGGAAGCTTCCTACGAGACTGCCTTTAAGTACTGGGGGAACCCCTTCCGATAAACTCATCTTT. Translated, it gives CALGKLPTRLPLSTGGTPSDKLIF.

This clone was detected only a few times. The chain is built from TRDV1 and TRDJ1, with TRDD3 identical over 7 bases. With 1 base clipped from V and 3 bases from J, the junction kept 5 bases outside the gene matches. Germline CDR1 is TSWWSYY and CDR2 is QGS. CDR3 length: 15 residues. CDR3 in DNA: TGTGCTCTTGGGGAACAACGAGGATACGCCGATAAACTCATCTTT. Amino acid sequence: CALGEQRGYADKLIF.

This clone was counted only a few times. This chain connects TRDV1 to TRDJ1; weak D call: TRDD3 (6 bases). Per germline, CDR1 TSWWSYY and CDR2 QGS. This CDR3 is 21 amino acids long. The V gene lost 4 bases and the J gene lost 6 bases, with 36 bases spanning the gap. In nucleotides, the CDR3 is TGTGCTCTTGGGGTCAAGGCCTTCGGTTTGGGGGCCGGGGGTTCGCCCTATAAACTCATCTTT. It codes for CALGVKAFGLGAGGSPYKLIF.

With regard to this clone: Other DNA sequences in this sample translate to the same CDR3. The rearrangement links TRDV1 to TRDJ1, with TRDD3 as a possible D gene (6 bases). Trimming took off 3 bases at V and 0 bases at J, with 26 bases between the two ends. Germline values: CDR1 TSWWSYY, CDR2 QGS. CDR3 length: 20 amino acids. The CDR3, as DNA: TGTGCTCTTGGGGATCTCTCCTTCAGTACTGGGCCTACCAACACCGATAAACTCATCTTT. Its translation is CALGDLSFSTGPTNTDKLIF.